These 4 T cell receptor beta chains came from one sample sequenced in a study of blood T cell repertoires in COVID-19. Repertoires were generated with immunoSEQ multiplex PCR, while TCRdb's copy carries only in-frame clones and drops some. The repertoire holds about 140,000 clones, around 86% seen once, with under 6.5% in the top ten. The sequenced sample was peripheral blood. The source of these receptors is a human donor in a cohort sampled during active COVID-19.

The chain recombines TRBV10-3 with TRBJ2-7; possibly TRBD2 for D (5 bases). Between the trimmed V and J ends, which lost 6 bases and 4 bases, there was a span of 16 bases. Germline loops: CDR1 ENHRY, CDR2 SYGVKD. CDR3 length equals 14 residues. DNA for the CDR3: TGTGCCATCAGCTTGGACGGGGTTGGGTACGAGCAGTACTTC. It encodes CAISLDGVGYEQYF.

V and J are TRBV5-1 and TRBJ2-3, with D tentatively TRBD2 (6 bases). The CDR3 runs 16 residues. Germline CDR1 is SGHRS and CDR2 is YFSETQ. Between the trimmed V and J ends, which lost 0 bases and 0 bases, there was a span of 11 bases. This CDR3 is CASSLEVAASTDTQYF. CDR3 nucleotide sequence: TGCGCCAGCAGCTTGGAGGTAGCGGCTAGCACAGATACGCAGTATTTT.

The chain employs TRBV7-2 and TRBJ2-4; D is unresolved. Germline CDR1 SGHTA, CDR2 FQGNSA. V dropped 1 base and J dropped 8 bases, with 12 bases sitting between them. The CDR3 is made up of 14 amino acids. The CDR3 sequence: CASSLGLPADIQYF. The CDR3 DNA follows: TGTGCCAGCAGCTTAGGGCTCCCGGCGGACATTCAGTACTTC.

The chain links TRBV5-4 to TRBJ2-1; 9 positions match TRBD1. Losses at the gene ends were 4 bases for V and 2 bases for J; bases not matched to a gene: 10. The CDR3 runs to 17 residues. Germline lookup yields CDR1 SGHNT and CDR2 YYREEE (reference sequence). DNA of the CDR3: TGTGCCAGCAGCCCGGGACAGGGAGAGGAGACCTACAATGAGCAGTTCTTC. Translating gives CASSPGQGEETYNEQFF.